The subject of this entry is one TCR beta chain. The antigen remains unidentified. Conventional CD4 T cells were sorted as CD4+CD127+ cells. This entry comes from a study of B cell selection in AIRE deficiency. Study-level points and caveats: Tconv and Treg cells from AIRE-deficient patients resembled healthy donors in TCRBV usage, CDR3 length and diversity. CDR3s were shorter in shared Treg sequences, reflecting few non-templated nucleotide insertions. Healthy donors alone shared under 35% of 4,000 or so Treg sequences; patients alone approximately 9.3%. About 30.6% of healthy-shared Treg sequences were found among patient Tconv cells.

Measured with immunoSEQ multiplex PCR; TCRdb has only the in-frame clones, and not every one. The table lists about 24,000 clones, around 95% of them singletons. Trimming removed 4 bases from V and 4 bases from J, with 13 bases in between. From germline, CDR1 is MDHEN and CDR2 SYDVKM. This CDR3 spans 14 amino acids. The gene calls are TRBV28 and TRBJ1-2; no clear D gene. The receptor was derived from a human donor in good health. Sequencing was carried out using CD4+CD127+ conventional T cells sorted from PBMCs. CDR3 nucleotides: TGTGCCAGCAGTTCGTATCCGGGGAGCTATGGCTACACCTTC. This gives the protein CASSSYPGSYGYTF.